The sequence of this TCR beta chain was determined in a study of cytomegalovirus exposure and HLA in healthy donors. Points from the study as a whole: Reported results showed that the classifier diagnosed cytomegalovirus status with high specificity and sensitivity. Association of a missense DCLRE1C variant with TCR beta V- and J-gene trimming was reported in a later analysis.

These donors counted as nominally healthy when sampled, but unrecorded immune exposures were likely. On this clone: No antigen is known for it.

PCR employed 60 Vbeta and 13 Jbeta primers. Measured with immunoSEQ multiplex PCR; TCRdb has only the in-frame clones, and not every one. This table lists 38,000 or so clones. Per the germline V gene, CDR1 is SGHRS and CDR2 is YFSETQ. The CDR3 runs 17 residues. V shed 0 bases, J shed 5 bases, and the junction held 10 bases outside the gene matches. This chain uses TRBV5-1 with TRBJ2-5, with 10 positions matching TRBD2. The sequencing sample was made of PBMCs. The clonotype originates from a man aged 40-49 years in good health and CMV-seropositive. The CDR3 DNA reads as TGCGCCAGCAGCTTGGTTCTAGCGGGAGAATGGTGGGAGACCCAGTACTTC. This translates into CASSLVLAGEWWETQYF.